This TCR beta chain was observed in a study of OX40 agonist ivuxolimab in advanced cancers. Clones were sequenced by immunoSEQ multiplex PCR, and TCRdb holds only the in-frame ones, with some missing. The repertoire holds about 14,000 clones, with approximately 80% as singletons. Trimming took off 6 bases at V and 0 bases at J, with 10 bases between the two ends. CDR3 length: 14 residues. The germline CDR1 and CDR2 sequences are SGHTA and FQGTGA. The V call is TRBV7-3, the J call TRBJ2-3; D ambiguous. The clonotype comes from an adult with an advanced solid tumor such as melanoma, head and neck, liver or kidney cancer. This specimen consisted of CD4+ or CD8+ T cells sorted from blood, obtained in a trial of the OX40 agonist ivuxolimab. The CDR3 coding sequence is TGTGCCAGCAGGAAGGGCATGAGCACAGATACGCAGTATTTT. It is translated as CASRKGMSTDTQYF.